Shown below are 25 T cell receptor beta chains from a single sample sequenced in a study of neoadjuvant anti-PD-1 for oral cavity cancer. Produced via immunoSEQ multiplex PCR; TCRdb's table is partial and in-frame only. The profile shows over 10,000 clones, approximately 61% of them singletons. This specimen was PBMCs, taken before nivolumab (anti-PD-1) treatment. These receptors all stem from a person aged 35-79 years with oral cavity squamous cell carcinoma.

This clone was seen only once. The chain joins TRBV5-1 to TRBJ2-7; 9 nucleotides align to TRBD1. The CDR3 is 15 residues long. Germline values: CDR1 SGHRS, CDR2 YFSETQ. Trimming at V came to 4 bases and at J to 6 bases, leaving 11 bases not matched to a gene. CDR3 sequence reads: CASSRTRQGEGEQYF. The DNA of the CDR3 is TGCGCCAGCAGCCGAACCCGACAGGGGGAGGGCGAGCAGTACTTC.

The chain employs TRBV5-4 and TRBJ1-2, with 7 bases matching TRBD1. Trimming removed 4 bases from V and 4 bases from J; junction bases left unmatched: 10. The CDR3 totals 15 residues. Germline lookup yields CDR1 SGHNT and CDR2 YYREEE (reference sequence). The CDR3 region is CASSTDGTATYGYTF. The CDR3 DNA is TGTGCCAGCAGCACGGACGGGACAGCGACCTATGGCTACACCTTC.

The sample holds one count of this clone. The genes are TRBV7-8 and TRBJ2-1; 7 bases match TRBD2. The V and J ends lost 4 bases and 6 bases, in that order; junction bases with no gene match: 6. There are 14 residues in the CDR3. Germline loops: CDR1 SGHVS, CDR2 FQNEAQ. The CDR3 DNA reads as TGTGCCAGCAGCTCCGGGGGGATTCGCAATGAGCAGTTCTTC. Protein product: CASSSGGIRNEQFF.

The chain employs TRBV18 and TRBJ2-5, with D possibly called TRBD1 or TRBD2 (5 bases each). The CDR3 loop spans 16 amino acids. The V gene's germline CDR1 is KGHSH and CDR2 LQKENI. With 0 bases removed from V and 1 base from J, the gap between germline ends came to 12 bases. The CDR3, as DNA: TGTGCCAGCTCACCACCGGGGACCAGGGCCCAAGAGACCCAGTACTTC. Translating gives CASSPPGTRAQETQYF. The full variable domain, in which reference TRBV18 and TRBJ2-5 provide the parts outside the CDR3, is NAGVMQNPRHLVRRRGQEARLRCSPMKGHSHVYWYRQLPEEGLKFMVYLQKENIIDESGMPKERFSAEFPKEGPSILRIQQVVRGDSAAYFCASSPPGTRAQETQYFGPGTRLLVL.

The J gene is TRBJ1-6, the V gene TRBV27; 7 nucleotides line up with TRBD1. V dropped 5 bases and J dropped 7; count of bases not matched to a gene: 11. There are 16 residues in the CDR3. Looked up from germline, CDR1 is MNHEY and CDR2 is SMNVEV (reference sequence). CDR3 protein: CASSPNAGGGNSPLHF. DNA of the CDR3: TGTGCCAGCAGTCCAAATGCAGGGGGTGGCAATTCACCCCTCCACTTT.

The DNA for the CDR3 is TGTGCCAGCATTGGGGCCACTGTGAACACTGAAGCTTTCTTT. Translation gives CASIGATVNTEAFF. J is TRBJ1-1 and V is TRBV6-1, with D maybe TRBD1 (5 bases). Germline lookup yields CDR1 MNHNS and CDR2 SASEGT. The CDR3 has 14 amino acids. V gave up 7 bases and J gave up 0 bases, with 12 bases separating them.

The chain employs TRBV30 and TRBJ2-3; the D is unclear. CDR1 is GTSNPN, CDR2 SVGIG, per germline (reference sequence). Trimming took off 0 bases at V and 4 bases at J, with 8 bases between the two ends. The CDR3 runs 13 residues. In nucleotides, the CDR3 is TGTGCCTGGAGTGTACGTGGTGCAGATACGCAGTATTTT. It yields the protein CAWSVRGADTQYF.

This clone appeared once. This chain uses TRBV2 with TRBJ2-3, with a possible D match to TRBD2 (7 bases). The V end lost 5 bases, the J end lost 2 bases, and 11 bases lay between the germline ends. This CDR3 is 14 amino acids long. The germline V gene has CDR1 SNHLY and CDR2 FYNNEI. In DNA, the CDR3 is TGTGCCAGCAGTAGGGGGGGATCCACAGATACGCAGTATTTT. Protein product: CASSRGGSTDTQYF.

The chain has TRBV7-3 and TRBJ2-7; a weak D match, TRBD1 (6 bases). The CDR3 extends over 15 amino acids. CDR1 is SGHTA and CDR2 is FQGTGA in the germline V gene. The germline V and J ends were trimmed by 2 bases and 3 bases, with 14 bases remaining between them. This CDR3 reads CASSLYPGADYEQYF. The CDR3 region has the DNA TGTGCCAGCAGCTTATACCCAGGGGCGGACTACGAGCAGTACTTC. Based on the CDR3 plus reference TRBV7-3 and TRBJ2-7, the full variable domain is GAGVSQTPSNKVTEKGKYVELRCDPISGHTALYWYRQSLGQGPEFLIYFQGTGAADDSGLPNDRFFAVRPEGSVSTLKIQRTERGDSAVYLCASSLYPGADYEQYFGPGTRLTVT.

This chain links TRBV19 with TRBJ2-2, with TRBD2 matching over 7 bases. The germline CDR1 and CDR2 sequences are LNHDA and SQIVND (reference sequence). CDR3 length: 13 amino acids. The V gene end was trimmed by 4 bases and the J gene end by 5 bases; junction bases not matched to a gene: 1. CDR3 bases: TGTGCCAGTAGTACCGGGGGGACCGGGGAGCTGTTTTTT. It specifies CASSTGGTGELFF.

The V call is TRBV28, the J call TRBJ1-5; TRBD1 might be the D (5 bases). This CDR3 is 12 amino acids long. The V and J ends lost 5 bases and 6 bases respectively, with 8 bases between them. Germline CDR1 MDHEN, CDR2 SYDVKM. The CDR3 DNA reads as TGTGCCAGCAGTATAGGGGTTCAGCCCCAGCATTTT. Its protein is CASSIGVQPQHF.

This chain connects TRBV5-1 to TRBJ1-2; perhaps TRBD1 as D (6 bases). CDR3 length equals 13 residues. Germline CDR1 is SGHRS and CDR2 is YFSETQ. The germline V and J ends were trimmed by 4 bases and 8 bases, with 15 bases remaining between them. The CDR3 here is CASSQTGNGGYTF. CDR3 coding DNA: TGCGCCAGCAGCCAAACAGGGAATGGGGGCTACACCTTC.

This chain uses TRBV27 with TRBJ2-1; either TRBD1 or TRBD2 may fit D (5 bases each). The germline CDR1 and CDR2 sequences are MNHEY and SMNVEV (reference sequence). V lost 3 bases, J lost 2 bases, and 11 bases lay in between. This CDR3 comprises 15 residues. CDR3 coding DNA: TGTGCCAGCAGTTTCAGGGAGCTTACCTACAATGAGCAGTTCTTC. It is translated as CASSFRELTYNEQFF.

CDR3 amino acids: CASSTSALTSNTGELFF. The CDR3 nucleotides read TGTGCCAGCAGCACTAGCGCCTTAACTTCGAACACCGGGGAGCTGTTTTTT. The chain carries TRBV13 and TRBJ2-2, with 7 bases identical to TRBD2. This CDR3 is 17 amino acids long. The V and J ends lost 5 bases and 0 bases, in that order; junction bases with no gene match: 9. Germline lookup yields CDR1 PRHDT and CDR2 FYEKMQ (reference sequence).

This chain's CDR3 is CATSSPTGRGHNEQFF. The CDR3 nucleotides are TGTGCCACCAGCAGTCCGACGGGGCGGGGCCACAATGAGCAGTTCTTC. This chain connects TRBV15 to TRBJ2-1, with D maybe TRBD2 (6 bases). V was cut by 3 bases and J by 5 bases, with 17 bases left in between. Germline V gives CDR1 LNHNV, CDR2 YYDKDF (reference sequence). The CDR3 runs 16 residues.

This chain connects TRBV7-8 to TRBJ2-2; D perhaps matches TRBD2 (7 bases). V was clipped by 5 bases and J by 3 bases, with 16 bases between them. CDR1 and CDR2 (germline): SGHVS, FQNEAQ. The CDR3 is 16 residues long. CDR3 sequence (DNA): TGTGCCAGCAGCCCCATGGGGGGGCAGGACACCGGGGAGCTGTTTTTT. Encoded protein: CASSPMGGQDTGELFF.

This rearrangement joins TRBV27 to TRBJ2-3; 7 positions match TRBD1. V was pared by 6 bases and J by 7 bases, with 7 bases of the junction left unmatched. CDR1 is MNHEY and CDR2 is SMNVEV in the germline V gene (reference sequence). The CDR3 is 13 amino acids. The CDR3 loop is CASSPLQGNTQYF. Written as DNA, the CDR3 is TGTGCCAGCAGCCCCCTACAGGGGAATACGCAGTATTTT.

The chain uses TRBV7-9 and TRBJ1-1, with a weak D call TRBD1 (6 bases). V was cut by 1 base and J by 10 bases, with 10 bases left in between. Germline values: CDR1 SEHNR, CDR2 FQNEAQ (reference sequence). This CDR3 comprises 12 residues. Here the CDR3 reads CASSLDGQRAFF. The CDR3 DNA follows: TGTGCCAGCAGCTTAGATGGACAGAGAGCTTTCTTT.

The V call is TRBV5-3, the J call TRBJ2-5, with D possibly being TRBD1 (6 bases). TRBV5-3 is marked as an open reading frame, function uncertain. The V end lost 1 base, the J end lost 5 bases, and 18 bases lay between the germline ends. The CDR3 has 16 amino acids. The CDR3: CARSLRSSRGTETQYF. The CDR3 region has the DNA TGTGCCAGAAGCTTGAGGTCTAGCAGGGGTACGGAGACCCAGTACTTC.

The rearrangement links TRBV6-1 to TRBJ1-5, with 7 bases matching TRBD1. The CDR3 loop spans 15 amino acids. Losses at the gene ends were 8 bases for V and 4 bases for J; bases not matched to a gene: 11. Germline V gene sequence: CDR1 MNHNS, CDR2 SASEGT. CDR3 sequence: CASRLGTVMNQPQHF. The CDR3 region has the DNA TGTGCCAGCCGACTTGGGACAGTCATGAATCAGCCCCAGCATTTT.

The chain links TRBV6-1 to TRBJ2-7, with 9 bases aligning to TRBD1. Looked up from germline, CDR1 is MNHNS and CDR2 is SASEGT. This CDR3 is built from 15 residues. J lost 5 bases, V lost 8 bases, and 13 bases had no gene match. In DNA form, the CDR3 reads TGTGCCAGCGCGGAAGGGACAGGGTTTTTCCACGAGCAGTACTTC. Translated, it gives CASAEGTGFFHEQYF.

V is TRBV6-1 and J is TRBJ1-2; 7 bases map to TRBD1. The V and J ends lost 4 bases and 8 bases, in that order; junction bases with no gene match: 7. There are 13 residues in the CDR3. The germline CDR1 and CDR2 sequences are MNHNS and SASEGT. In DNA form, the CDR3 reads TGTGCCAGCAGTGCCCAGACAGGGTGGGGCTACACCTTC. Translating it yields CASSAQTGWGYTF.

Remarks on this clone: Other DNA sequences within the sample encode an identical CDR3. The rearrangement joins TRBV7-2 to TRBJ2-1, with D perhaps TRBD2 (5 bases). Germline assignment: CDR1 SGHTA and CDR2 FQGNSA. The CDR3 totals 13 residues. V shed 6 bases and J shed 4 bases, with 10 bases lying between them. In DNA, the CDR3 is TGTGCCAGCAGTTCGCAGCGGTACAATGAGCAGTTCTTC. Its protein is CASSSQRYNEQFF.

CDR3 protein: CASSFLSGNTIYF. DNA of the CDR3: TGTGCCAGCAGCTTCCTTTCTGGAAACACCATATATTTT. The chain employs TRBV13 and TRBJ1-3; no clear D gene. V was clipped by 3 bases and J by 1 base, with 4 bases between them. The length of the CDR3 is 13 residues. The germline CDR1 and CDR2 sequences are PRHDT and FYEKMQ (reference sequence).

V and J are TRBV29-1 and TRBJ2-5, with TRBD2 matching over 8 bases. The CDR3 sequence is 15 residues long. The ends lost 2 bases at V and 5 bases at J; junction bases unmatched: 10. CDR1 and CDR2 from the germline V gene are SQVTM and ANQGSEA. CDR3 nucleotides: TGCAGCGTTGAACGGACGGGGGGGCGTTTGGAGACCCAGTACTTC. Residues: CSVERTGGRLETQYF.